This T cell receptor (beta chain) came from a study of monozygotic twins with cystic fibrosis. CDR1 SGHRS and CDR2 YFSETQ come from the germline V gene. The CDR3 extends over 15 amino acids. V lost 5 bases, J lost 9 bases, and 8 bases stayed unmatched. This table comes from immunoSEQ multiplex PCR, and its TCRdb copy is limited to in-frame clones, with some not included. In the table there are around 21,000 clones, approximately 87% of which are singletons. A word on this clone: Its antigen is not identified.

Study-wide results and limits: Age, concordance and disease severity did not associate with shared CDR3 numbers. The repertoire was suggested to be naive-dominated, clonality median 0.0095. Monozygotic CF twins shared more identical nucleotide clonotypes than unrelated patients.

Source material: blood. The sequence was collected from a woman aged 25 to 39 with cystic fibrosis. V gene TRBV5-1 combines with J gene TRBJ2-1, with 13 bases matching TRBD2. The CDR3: CASRELAGGQGEQFF. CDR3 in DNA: TGCGCCAGCAGAGAACTAGCGGGGGGGCAAGGTGAGCAGTTCTTC. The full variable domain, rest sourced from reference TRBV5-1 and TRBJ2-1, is KAGVTQTPRYLIKTRGQQVTLSCSPISGHRSVSWYQQTPGQGLQFLFEYFSETQRNKGNFPGRFSGRQFSNSRSEMNVSTLELGDSALYLCASRELAGGQGEQFFGPGTRLTVL.